The rows below give T cell receptor beta chains drawn from one sample of a study of T cell responses to AZD1222 COVID-19 vaccine. The protocol was immunoSEQ multiplex PCR, while the TCRdb copy is restricted to in-frame clones and leaves out a portion. The sample yields more than 150,000 clones, around 90% seen once. The sequenced sample was peripheral blood, obtained 28 days after the second AZD1222 dose. Every receptor here comes from an adult who received the AZD1222 COVID-19 vaccine. Each CDR3 is given with its conserved first and last residue.

v_call: TRBV7-9
cdr3_length: 16
j_call: TRBJ1-4
cdr3_aa: CASSPPPSATNEKLFF

v_call: TRBV10-3
cdr3_length: 14
j_call: TRBJ1-6
cdr3_aa: CAISGRQGHSPLHF

v_call: TRBV4-1
cdr3_length: 15
j_call: TRBJ2-5
cdr3_aa: CASSQVEWAGETQYF

v_call: TRBV4-1
cdr3_length: 16
j_call: TRBJ2-1
cdr3_aa: CASSQPTSRSYNEQFF

v_call: TRBV4-2
cdr3_length: 17
j_call: TRBJ2-7
cdr3_aa: CASSQDPGRFPLGEQYF

v_call: TRBV14
cdr3_length: 14
j_call: TRBJ2-3
cdr3_aa: CASSHSGSPDTQYF

v_call: TRBV5-1
cdr3_length: 14
j_call: TRBJ2-7
cdr3_aa: CASSSPQPPHEQYF

v_call: TRBV7-3
cdr3_length: 13
j_call: TRBJ1-4
cdr3_aa: CASSQLPNEKLFF

v_call: TRBV11-1
cdr3_length: 14
j_call: TRBJ2-1
cdr3_aa: CASSLLQGENEQFF

v_call: TRBV14
cdr3_length: 14
j_call: TRBJ1-3
cdr3_aa: CASSTGRPGNTIYF

v_call: TRBV5-1
cdr3_length: 15
j_call: TRBJ2-3
cdr3_aa: CASSLETGSTDTQYF

v_call: TRBV18
cdr3_length: 15
j_call: TRBJ1-1
cdr3_aa: CASSPVSWERTEAFF

v_call: TRBV4-1
cdr3_length: 18
j_call: TRBJ2-5
cdr3_aa: CASSQPLNPQGSSGTQYF

v_call: TRBV30
cdr3_length: 13
j_call: TRBJ2-3
cdr3_aa: CAWSGGGSGTQYF

v_call: TRBV12-3/TRBV12-4
cdr3_length: 12
j_call: TRBJ1-1
cdr3_aa: CASSFGQLEAFF

v_call: TRBV28
cdr3_length: 13
j_call: TRBJ1-6
cdr3_aa: CASRPRESAPLHF